Detailed here is one T cell receptor (beta chain). This entry is derived from a study of blood T cell repertoires in COVID-19. Participant-reported clinical history was the basis for cohort assignment. The V and J ends lost 0 bases and 1 base, in that order; junction bases with no gene match: 0. This CDR3 comprises 14 residues. Germline-derived CDR1 and CDR2 are SGHRS and YFSETQ. Repertoires were generated with immunoSEQ multiplex PCR, while TCRdb's copy carries only in-frame clones and drops some. Of 360,000 or so clones detected, around 83% appear once; the ten largest clones hold about 5%. J is TRBJ1-1 and V is TRBV5-1, with 7 nucleotides matching TRBD1. The sequenced sample consisted of PBMCs or T cells enriched from blood (not recorded which). The clonotype originates from a woman in her forties or fifties who had recovered from COVID-19. The CDR3: CASSLEGANTEAFF. As DNA, the CDR3 is TGCGCCAGCAGCTTGGAGGGGGCGAACACTGAAGCTTTCTTT.